Presented here are 9 T cell receptor beta chains from one specimen sequenced in a study of cytomegalovirus exposure and HLA in healthy donors. Clones were read by immunoSEQ multiplex PCR, and TCRdb kept only the in-frame ones, dropping some. The sample comprises hundreds of thousands of clones, roughly 80% of which are singletons, and 5.5% to 7% rests with the top ten. The sequenced sample was PBMCs. The receptors derive from a woman in her late teens or twenties in good health and CMV-seronegative.

The chain uses TRBV6-1 and TRBJ2-3; D tentatively reads TRBD1 or TRBD2 (5 bases each). Trimming removed 4 bases at V and 9 bases at J, with 17 bases between. This CDR3 has 14 amino acids. The germline V gene encodes CDR1 MNHNS and CDR2 SASEGT. Written as DNA, the CDR3 is TGTGCCAGCAGTGTAGCCCGGGGCCCAGGAACGCAGTATTTT. Translating it yields CASSVARGPGTQYF.

V usage is TRBV9 and J usage is TRBJ2-7, with D perhaps matching TRBD2 (5 bases). The CDR3 is 15 residues long. Per germline, CDR1 SGDLS and CDR2 YYNGEE. Trimming took off 3 bases at V and 0 bases at J, with 13 bases between the two ends. In DNA, the CDR3 is TGTGCCAGCAGCGCCGGGCTAACTAGCTCCTACGAGCAGTACTTC. Protein: CASSAGLTSSYEQYF.

This sequence joins TRBV18 and TRBJ1-4, with D uncertain. CDR1 KGHSH and CDR2 LQKENI come from the germline V gene. Trimming stripped 3 bases from V and 7 bases from J, with 12 bases between. CDR3 length: 14 residues. This CDR3 is CASSPTVSGEKLFF. CDR3 in DNA: TGTGCCAGCTCACCTACGGTATCTGGTGAAAAACTGTTTTTT.

CDR3 DNA sequence: TGTGCCAGCATAAGGACAGGGTTCAATCAGCCCCAGCATTTT. Translating it yields CASIRTGFNQPQHF. The genes are TRBV7-6 and TRBJ1-5, with 8 positions matching TRBD1. In germline, CDR1 is SGHVS, CDR2 FNYEAQ. This CDR3 is 14 amino acids long. J lost 3 bases, V lost 7 bases, and 5 bases had no gene match.

V is TRBV10-1 and J is TRBJ1-6, with a tentative D call TRBD1 (5 bases). The CDR3 covers 13 residues. Germline V gives CDR1 WNHNN, CDR2 SYGVQD (reference sequence). The V end was cut by 9 bases, the J end by 1 base, with 7 bases between. For the CDR3, the DNA is TGCGCCAGTGGGGGGTCCTATAATTCACCCCTCCACTTT. The encoded protein is CASGGSYNSPLHF.

The table lists this clone with a few counts. The V call is TRBV7-3, the J call TRBJ1-1, with TRBD1 as a possible D gene (6 bases). The CDR3 contains 15 residues. CDR1 is SGHTA and CDR2 is FQGTGA in the germline V gene. V gave up 0 bases and J gave up 1 base, with 9 bases separating them. The CDR3 sequence is CASSLTRRGNTEAFF. CDR3 in DNA: TGTGCCAGCAGCTTAACCCGCAGGGGGAACACTGAAGCTTTCTTT.

This clone was recorded only once. This rearrangement joins TRBV29-1 to TRBJ2-5; the D gene could be TRBD1 or TRBD2 (5 bases each). Between the trimmed V and J ends, which lost 4 bases and 6 bases, there was a span of 15 bases. CDR1 and CDR2 from the germline V gene are SQVTM and ANQGSEA. The CDR3 totals 13 residues. DNA for the CDR3: TGCAGCGTTGTCCGGGACCCCGGGCAGACCCAGTACTTC. This translates into CSVVRDPGQTQYF.

A few counts support this clone. The chain couples TRBV5-8 to TRBJ1-5, with 10 nucleotides matching TRBD1. The CDR3 length is 18 residues. CDR1 is SGHTS, CDR2 YDEGEE, per germline. Germline trimming cut 5 bases from V and 2 bases from J; bases unmatched to any gene: 13. CDR3 in DNA: TGTGCCAGCAGTTCCTCCGGGACAGGGGCCCGTGGCAATCAGCCCCAGCATTTT. Amino acid sequence: CASSSSGTGARGNQPQHF.

The chain recombines TRBV30 with TRBJ2-1; TRBD2 aligns across 7 bases. Per the germline V gene, CDR1 is GTSNPN and CDR2 is SVGIG (reference sequence). The J segment lost 6 bases and the V segment lost 4 bases, leaving 3 bases of the junction unmatched. CDR3 length equals 12 residues. This CDR3 is CAWTKRGNEQFF. The CDR3 coding sequence is TGTGCCTGGACTAAGCGGGGCAATGAGCAGTTCTTC. The whole variable domain, filled in from reference TRBV30 and TRBJ2-1, reads SQTIHQWPATLVQPVGSPLSLECTVEGTSNPNLYWYRQAAGRGLQLLFYSVGIGQISSEVPQNLSASRPQDRQFILSSKKLLLSDSGFYLCAWTKRGNEQFFGPGTRLTVL.